The next 5 T cell receptor beta chains were all read from a single sample in a study of cytomegalovirus exposure and HLA in healthy donors. PCR amplification relied on 60 Vbeta primers (plus 13 Jbeta primers). Libraries were prepared by immunoSEQ multiplex PCR; TCRdb keeps only in-frame clonotypes and omits some of them. Seen here are 160,000 or so clones, roughly 80% observed once, and the top ten hold under 8.5%. Sequencing was performed on PBMCs. The source is a woman between 45 and 60 years old in good health and CMV-seropositive.

This sequence joins TRBV25-1 and TRBJ1-2, with TRBD1 as a possible D gene (5 bases). The CDR3 consists of 12 residues. Germline lookup yields CDR1 MGHDK and CDR2 SYGVNS. Trimming took off 4 bases at V and 8 bases at J, with 11 bases between the two ends. This chain's CDR3 is CASSVQGRGYTF. Written as DNA, the CDR3 is TGTGCCAGCAGTGTCCAGGGTAGAGGCTACACCTTC.

This chain joins TRBV5-8 and TRBJ1-1; 8 nucleotides line up with TRBD1. CDR3 length: 13 amino acids. The germline CDR1 and CDR2 sequences are SGHTS and YDEGEE. The ends lost 7 bases at V and 0 bases at J; junction bases unmatched: 2. CDR3 DNA sequence: TGTGCCAGCGGACAGGGCCTGAACACTGAAGCTTTCTTT. Translating it yields CASGQGLNTEAFF. Together with reference TRBV5-8 and TRBJ1-1, the CDR3 gives the full variable domain: EAGVTQSPTHLIKTRGQQATLRCSPISGHTSVYWYQQALGLGLQFLLWYDEGEERNRGNFPPRFSGRQFPNYSSELNVNALELEDSALYLCASGQGLNTEAFFGQGTRLTVV.

The chain employs TRBV29-1 and TRBJ2-7, with TRBD1 as a possible D gene (6 bases). Germline V lookup: CDR1 SQVTM, CDR2 ANQGSEA. Trimming left V 5 bases short and J 5 bases short, with 16 bases between. This CDR3 is 13 amino acids long. CDR3 in amino acids: CSVQQGFWDEQYF. As DNA, the CDR3 is TGCAGCGTTCAACAGGGATTTTGGGACGAGCAGTACTTC.

This clone was counted a single time. V and J are TRBV5-1 and TRBJ2-3; 11 nucleotides align to TRBD2. Germline V CDR1 and CDR2: SGHRS, YFSETQ. V lost 4 bases to trimming and J lost 2 bases; unmatched junction nucleotides: 6. The CDR3 has 16 amino acids. CDR3 sequence: CASSRTSGGHTDTQYF. CDR3 DNA: TGCGCCAGCAGCAGAACTAGCGGGGGCCACACAGATACGCAGTATTTT.

The V gene is TRBV11-2, the J gene TRBJ2-3; tentative D call: TRBD2 (6 bases). V lost 4 bases and J lost 6, with 20 bases in between. The CDR3 runs to 16 residues. CDR1 and CDR2 (germline): SGHAT, FQNNGV. DNA for the CDR3: TGTGCCAGCAGCTCCCTGGGGATAACGGGGGTCGATACGCAGTATTTT. Its translation is CASSSLGITGVDTQYF.